This T cell receptor (beta chain) was identified during a study of OX40 agonist ivuxolimab in advanced cancers. Study-level results: In general, CD8+ T cells held more expanded clones than CD4+ did, on average.

Sequenced by immunoSEQ multiplex PCR; TCRdb stores in-frame clones only, minus some. The sample includes tens of thousands of clones, 87% of them seen just once. Concerning this clone: Antigen specificity is unknown.

The material was CD4+ or CD8+ T cells sorted from blood, obtained in a trial of the OX40 agonist ivuxolimab. The receptor was isolated from an adult with an advanced solid tumor such as melanoma, head and neck, liver or kidney cancer.

CDR3 coding DNA: TGTGCCAGCAGCCGAGACAGGGTTAGCACAGATACGCAGTATTTT. Its translation: CASSRDRVSTDTQYF. The chain links TRBV13 to TRBJ2-3; the match to TRBD1 covers 7 bases. V was pared by 5 bases and J by 0 bases, with 5 bases of the junction left unmatched. Germline lookup yields CDR1 PRHDT and CDR2 FYEKMQ (reference sequence). The CDR3 spans 15 residues.